The 26 T cell receptor beta chains reported below all come from one sample, sequenced in a study of cytomegalovirus exposure and HLA in healthy donors. PCR involved 60 Vbeta and 13 Jbeta primers. TCRdb's table, derived via immunoSEQ multiplex PCR, lists solely in-frame clones and lacks some. The sample has around 150,000 clones; around three quarters are singletons. The sequenced sample was PBMCs. These receptors originate from a woman in her thirties or forties in good health and CMV-seronegative.

The sample holds a few counts of this clone. This chain uses TRBV5-1 with TRBJ1-1; D is perhaps TRBD1 (5 bases). The CDR3 is 14 amino acids. Germline V CDR1 and CDR2: SGHRS, YFSETQ. Trimming took off 3 bases at V and 3 bases at J, with 12 bases between the two ends. The CDR3 DNA reads TGCGCCAGCAGCTCCCTAGACAGCTACACTGAAGCTTTCTTT. Protein product: CASSSLDSYTEAFF.

The V and J genes are TRBV27 and TRBJ2-7; 8 bases line up with TRBD1. Germline V gene data show CDR1 as MNHEY and CDR2 as SMNVEV (reference sequence). Trimming took 0 bases from V and 6 from J; bases not matched to a gene: 10. The CDR3 is 16 amino acids. The CDR3 nucleotides read TGTGCCAGCAGTTTATCGCGTCAGGGGGCGCGATCCGAGCAGTACTTC. This sequence encodes CASSLSRQGARSEQYF.

This chain uses TRBV7-9 with TRBJ1-1, with D unresolved. The CDR3 is made up of 13 amino acids. V lost 1 base and J lost 0, with 3 bases in between. Germline V gene sequence: CDR1 SEHNR, CDR2 FQNEAQ (reference sequence). In DNA, the CDR3 is TGTGCCAGCAGCTTAGTTATGAACACTGAAGCTTTCTTT. Its protein is CASSLVMNTEAFF.

The J gene is TRBJ2-7, the V gene TRBV5-1; TRBD2 is a possible D gene (5 bases). This CDR3 is 15 amino acids long. Between the trimmed V and J ends, which lost 4 bases and 4 bases, there was a span of 18 bases. Per the germline V gene, CDR1 is SGHRS and CDR2 is YFSETQ. The CDR3 region has the DNA TGCGCCAGCAGCCCGGGGAGTAGGGTGGAATACGAGCAGTACTTC. Translation: CASSPGSRVEYEQYF. Together with reference TRBV5-1 and TRBJ2-7, the CDR3 gives the full variable domain: KAGVTQTPRYLIKTRGQQVTLSCSPISGHRSVSWYQQTPGQGLQFLFEYFSETQRNKGNFPGRFSGRQFSNSRSEMNVSTLELGDSALYLCASSPGSRVEYEQYFGPGTRLTVT.

This clone was seen a handful of times. The rearrangement joins TRBV5-6 to TRBJ2-1, with a possible D match to TRBD1 (8 bases). This CDR3 is built from 18 residues. The V gene lost 2 bases and the J gene lost 7 bases, with 25 bases spanning the gap. Germline CDR1 SGHDT, CDR2 YYEEEE. In DNA form, the CDR3 reads TGTGCCAGCAGCTTATCCCCCGAGAAAAACAGGGGGGGGAATGAGCAGTTCTTC. This codes for CASSLSPEKNRGGNEQFF.

This clone was observed once. The junction departs from the called germline gene at one end, perhaps through a read error. The chain couples TRBV28 to TRBJ1-1; D remains ambiguous. The CDR3 has 11 amino acids. Germline V lookup: CDR1 MDHEN, CDR2 SYDVKM. CDR3 region: CVSSSYTEAFF. The CDR3 DNA is TGTGTCAGCAGTTCCTACACTGAAGCTTTCTTT.

The chain links TRBV2 to TRBJ1-1; 12 bases align to TRBD1. Per germline, CDR1 SNHLY and CDR2 FYNNEI. This CDR3 has 15 residues. V dropped 7 bases and J dropped 1; count of bases not matched to a gene: 4. The CDR3 DNA is TGTGCCAGCACCGGGACAGGGGGCGAGAACACTGAAGCTTTCTTT. Its translation is CASTGTGGENTEAFF.

V usage is TRBV5-6 and J usage is TRBJ2-3; 11 bases are shared with TRBD2. The CDR3 spans 15 residues. Germline V gene sequence: CDR1 SGHDT, CDR2 YYEEEE. With 4 bases clipped from V and 2 bases from J, the junction kept 3 bases outside the gene matches. The CDR3 here is CASSPSGRLTDTQYF. The CDR3 coding sequence is TGTGCCAGCAGCCCTAGCGGGAGGCTCACAGATACGCAGTATTTT.

The chain employs TRBV9 and TRBJ2-2; unclear D gene. The CDR3 contains 15 residues. The germline CDR1 and CDR2 sequences are SGDLS and YYNGEE. V was trimmed by 4 bases and J by 5 bases, leaving 15 bases between them. In DNA, the CDR3 is TGTGCCAGCAGCCCCCGCCTCCTCACAACCGGGGAGCTGTTTTTT. It is translated as CASSPRLLTTGELFF.

V and J are TRBV28 and TRBJ2-7; D unclear. V lost 1 base and J 1 base, leaving 8 bases between the germline ends. In germline, CDR1 is MDHEN, CDR2 SYDVKM. The CDR3 has 14 amino acids. The DNA of the CDR3 is TGTGCCAGCAGTTTATCAGGTTATTCCTACGAGCAGTACTTC. Translation: CASSLSGYSYEQYF.

This clone appeared a few times. J is TRBJ2-6 and V is TRBV6-1, with 7 positions matching TRBD1. CDR1 is MNHNS and CDR2 is SASEGT in the germline V gene. The CDR3 has 18 amino acids. Trimming cost V 4 bases and J 3 bases; bases outside gene matches: 12. CDR3 nucleotide sequence: TGTGCCAGCAGTGGGGGAATAAGGGGGCCGGGTGGGGCCAACGTCCTGACTTTC. Its protein is CASSGGIRGPGGANVLTF.

The CDR3 region is CASSYGGETQYF. CDR3 bases: TGTGCCAGCAGCTATGGGGGGGAGACCCAGTACTTC. The chain links TRBV5-6 to TRBJ2-5; a possible D gene is TRBD2 (6 bases). CDR1 SGHDT and CDR2 YYEEEE come from the germline V gene. Trimming cost V 3 bases and J 5 bases, with 8 bases left between them. The CDR3 totals 12 residues.

The chain uses TRBV19 and TRBJ2-5; possible D gene TRBD2, 6 bases. Trimming removed 3 bases from V and 5 bases from J, with 10 bases in between. Germline V lookup: CDR1 LNHDA, CDR2 SQIVND (reference sequence). This CDR3 has 13 residues. CDR3: CASSISREETQYF. CDR3 DNA sequence: TGTGCCAGTAGTATCAGTCGGGAGGAGACCCAGTACTTC.

This rearrangement joins TRBV7-3 to TRBJ2-3, with a weak D call TRBD1 (5 bases). The CDR3 is 13 amino acids. CDR1 is SGHTA and CDR2 is FQGTGA in the germline V gene. Trimming left V 4 bases short and J 4 bases short, with 9 bases between. The CDR3 nucleotides read TGTGCCAGCAGCTCAGGGTTCCCAGATACGCAGTATTTT. This translates into CASSSGFPDTQYF. Filled out from reference TRBV7-3 and TRBJ2-3, the complete variable domain reads GAGVSQTPSNKVTEKGKYVELRCDPISGHTALYWYRQSLGQGPEFLIYFQGTGAADDSGLPNDRFFAVRPEGSVSTLKIQRTERGDSAVYLCASSSGFPDTQYFGPGTRLTVL.

The chain carries TRBV7-9 and TRBJ2-2; 7 bases match TRBD2. V lost 0 bases and J lost 6; bases outside the gene matches: 4. The V gene's germline CDR1 is SEHNR and CDR2 FQNEAQ (reference sequence). CDR3 length: 15 amino acids. CDR3 loop: CASSLATSSAGELFF. The CDR3 region has the DNA TGTGCCAGCAGCTTAGCGACTAGCTCGGCCGGGGAGCTGTTTTTT.

There are a few counts of this clone. The chain has TRBV2 and TRBJ2-2; D unresolved. Germline CDR1 and CDR2: SNHLY and FYNNEI. The CDR3 contains 12 residues. V shed 3 bases and J shed 7 bases, with 6 bases lying between them. Here the CDR3 reads CASSDSGGELFF. In DNA form, the CDR3 reads TGTGCCAGCAGTGACTCGGGCGGGGAGCTGTTTTTT.

In nucleotides, the CDR3 is TGTGCCAGCAGTTTTTGGGACAGGGGAAGCGATGAGCAGTTCTTC. It encodes CASSFWDRGSDEQFF. The chain employs TRBV27 and TRBJ2-1, with 10 bases fitting TRBD1. Germline V gives CDR1 MNHEY, CDR2 SMNVEV (reference sequence). The CDR3 is 15 amino acids. J was trimmed by 8 bases and V by 3 bases; bases with no gene match: 7.

V gene TRBV10-3 combines with J gene TRBJ2-2, with D perhaps matching TRBD1 (6 bases). Deletions cut 5 bases from V and 1 base from J, with 11 bases between. The CDR3 extends over 15 amino acids. Germline CDR1 ENHRY, CDR2 SYGVKD. CDR3 loop: CAISRDILNTGELFF. CDR3 nucleotides: TGTGCCATCAGTCGGGACATCCTGAACACCGGGGAGCTGTTTTTT.

V usage is TRBV9 and J usage is TRBJ2-7; maybe TRBD2 (6 bases). This CDR3 comprises 14 residues. Germline V lookup: CDR1 SGDLS, CDR2 YYNGEE. Deletions cut 3 bases from V and 6 bases from J, with 16 bases between. CDR3 nucleotide sequence: TGTGCCAGCAGCGCACGGCCTTGGGACTCCGAGCAGTACTTC. It translates to CASSARPWDSEQYF.

The chain couples TRBV29-1 to TRBJ1-2, with D maybe TRBD1 (5 bases). CDR3 length equals 11 residues. V shed 4 bases and J shed 8 bases, with 11 bases lying between them. Germline V gene data show CDR1 as SQVTM and CDR2 as ANQGSEA. Written as DNA, the CDR3 is TGCAGCGTTGCAGGGTGGGGCGGCTACACCTTC. Residues: CSVAGWGGYTF.

In its sample, this clone was seen once. V gene TRBV19 combines with J gene TRBJ2-3; maybe TRBD2 (5 bases). Trimming stripped 1 base from V and 2 bases from J, with 10 bases between. CDR1 is LNHDA, CDR2 SQIVND, per germline (reference sequence). CDR3 length: 15 residues. The CDR3 here is CASSIVTGTTDTQYF. The CDR3 DNA reads as TGTGCCAGTAGTATAGTAACGGGAACCACAGATACGCAGTATTTT.

The rearrangement links TRBV27 to TRBJ2-5, with D perhaps TRBD2 (6 bases). In germline, CDR1 is MNHEY, CDR2 SMNVEV (reference sequence). Trimming left V 5 bases short and J 2 bases short, with 12 bases between. This CDR3 is 14 amino acids long. The CDR3 DNA sequence: TGTGCCAGCAGTGTTAGGGGACTTCAAGAGACCCAGTACTTC. It yields the protein CASSVRGLQETQYF.

The J gene is TRBJ2-5, the V gene TRBV28; TRBD2 agrees at 10 bases. The CDR3 has 12 residues. J gave up 9 bases and V 7 bases, and 5 bases lay outside the gene matches. Germline CDR1 is MDHEN and CDR2 is SYDVKM. The CDR3, as DNA: TGTGCCAGCACTAGCGGGGGTTTGGCCCAGTACTTC. It specifies CASTSGGLAQYF.

This rearrangement joins TRBV7-2 to TRBJ1-5; D is possibly TRBD1 (6 bases). There are 13 residues in the CDR3. Germline CDR1 is SGHTA and CDR2 is FQGNSA. The germline V and J ends were trimmed by 5 bases and 7 bases, with 12 bases remaining between them. For the CDR3, the DNA is TGTGCCAGCAGCCCCCGAGGGGGACAGCCCCAGCATTTT. It encodes CASSPRGGQPQHF.

The CDR3, as DNA: TGTGCCAGCAGTGAAACTAGCACGATCAACACCGGGGAGCTGTTTTTT. Protein product: CASSETSTINTGELFF. The V gene is TRBV2, the J gene TRBJ2-2; weak D call: TRBD2 (6 bases). Germline-derived CDR1 and CDR2 are SNHLY and FYNNEI. V was trimmed by 2 bases and J by 2 bases, leaving 12 bases between them. CDR3 length equals 16 residues.

This chain links TRBV10-3 with TRBJ1-5; D call uncertain. The germline V gene encodes CDR1 ENHRY and CDR2 SYGVKD. The CDR3 runs 13 residues. The V and J ends lost 2 bases and 4 bases respectively, with 6 bases between them. The CDR3 loop is CAISETTNQPQHF. The DNA for the CDR3 is TGTGCCATCAGTGAGACAACGAATCAGCCCCAGCATTTT.